This T cell receptor beta chain stems from a study of shared T cell receptors in the human thymus. Method: immunoSEQ multiplex PCR; TCRdb's copy keeps in-frame clones and lacks some. This table has around 68,000 clones, over 90% appearing once. This receptor was taken from a human donor. The sample was thymocytes.

The CDR3 loop reads CASSTGTRGEMEQYF. As DNA, the CDR3 is TGTGCCAGCAGCACCGGGACTAGGGGGGAAATGGAGCAGTACTTC. The chain couples TRBV9 to TRBJ2-7; TRBD2 matches 8 bases. Germline V lookup: CDR1 SGDLS, CDR2 YYNGEE. This CDR3 contains 15 residues. V lost 4 bases to trimming and J lost 7 bases; unmatched junction nucleotides: 13.